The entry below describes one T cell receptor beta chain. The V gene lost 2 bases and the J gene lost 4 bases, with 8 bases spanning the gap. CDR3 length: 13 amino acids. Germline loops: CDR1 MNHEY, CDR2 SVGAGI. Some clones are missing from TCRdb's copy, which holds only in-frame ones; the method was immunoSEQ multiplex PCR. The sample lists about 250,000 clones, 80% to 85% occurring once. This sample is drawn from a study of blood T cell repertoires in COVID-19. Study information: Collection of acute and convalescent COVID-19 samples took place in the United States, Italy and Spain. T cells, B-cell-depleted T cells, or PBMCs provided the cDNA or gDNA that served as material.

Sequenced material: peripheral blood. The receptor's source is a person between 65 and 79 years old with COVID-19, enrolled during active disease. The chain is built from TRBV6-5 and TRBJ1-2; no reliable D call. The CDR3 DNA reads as TGTGCCAGCAGTTACCTAGGAAGCTATGGCTACACCTTC. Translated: CASSYLGSYGYTF.